The rows below give T cell receptor beta chains drawn from one sample of a study of blood T cell repertoires in COVID-19. This table comes from immunoSEQ multiplex PCR, and its TCRdb copy is limited to in-frame clones, with some not included. The table lists about 200,000 clones, approximately 90% of them singletons. Material: peripheral blood. These receptors were taken from a man aged 60-69 years with COVID-19, enrolled during active disease. Each CDR3 is given with its conserved first and last residue. The D gene is left open where the match is weak. Part of the rows lack a size; the others show once, few, many or a class for expanded clones.

CDR3nt,CDR3aa,j_gene,d_gene,v_gene,abundance
TGTGCCAGCAGCTTAGTTCCAGTAAACAATGAGCAGTTCTTC,CASSLVPVNNEQFF,TRBJ2-1,.,TRBV7-2,.
TGTGCCAGCCGTATCTCGGGGAACTATGGCTACACCTTC,CASRISGNYGYTF,TRBJ1-2,.,TRBV19,.
TGTGCCAGCAGTGGCCCGGGACTAGCCCACAATGAGCAGTTCTTC,CASSGPGLAHNEQFF,TRBJ2-1,TRBD2,TRBV27,.
TGTGCCAGCAGTCCTAGCGGGAGGGTGACCAAAAACATTCAGTACTTC,CASSPSGRVTKNIQYF,TRBJ2-4,TRBD2,TRBV27,.
TGTGCCAGCTCACCACTTGAGGGCTACACCTTC,CASSPLEGYTF,TRBJ1-2,.,TRBV18,.
TGTGCCAGCAGTTCTCCGGAGGGAACGAACTATGGCTACACCTTC,CASSSPEGTNYGYTF,TRBJ1-2,.,TRBV6-5,.
TGTGCCTGGAGTCCGAACGACAGGGGCTATCAGCCCCAGCATTTT,CAWSPNDRGYQPQHF,TRBJ1-5,TRBD1,TRBV30,.
TGCGCCAGCAGCTTAGCGGGAGAAGGGTACAAAGATACGCAGTATTTT,CASSLAGEGYKDTQYF,TRBJ2-3,TRBD2,TRBV5-1,.
TGTGCCAGCAGTTCGGACAGGGTAGGGAGTTCACCCCTCCACTTT,CASSSDRVGSSPLHF,TRBJ1-6,TRBD1,TRBV2,once
TGTGCCAGTAGTATAGTGCCGCTTGGCCCCTGGGCGGGGGCCAACGTCCTGACTTTC,CASSIVPLGPWAGANVLTF,TRBJ2-6,.,TRBV19,.
TGTGCCAGTAGTGTCGGGTCCAGCTCCTACAATGAGCAGTTCTTC,CASSVGSSSYNEQFF,TRBJ2-1,.,TRBV19,.
TGTGCCAGCAGCGTAGTTTCCGGGAGGGCCTACAATGAGCAGTTCTTC,CASSVVSGRAYNEQFF,TRBJ2-1,TRBD2,TRBV9,.
TGTGCCAGCAGCCAGATGACAGGGAACAGTCAAGAGACCCAGTACTTC,CASSQMTGNSQETQYF,TRBJ2-5,TRBD1,TRBV5-4,.
TGTGCCAGCAGGAGACAGGCCAATTCACCCCTCCACTTT,CASRRQANSPLHF,TRBJ1-6,.,TRBV6-5,once
TGCGCCACCAGAGAAACCGGGACAGGGAAAACCTACGAGCAGTACTTC,CATRETGTGKTYEQYF,TRBJ2-7,TRBD1,TRBV10-1,.
TGTGCCAGCAGCCTACAGGGCCGCGGGACTAGCTCCTACGAGCAGTACTTC,CASSLQGRGTSSYEQYF,TRBJ2-7,TRBD2,TRBV7-9,.
TGTGCCAGCAGTCTACAGGGGGCTTCTGAAGCTTTCTTT,CASSLQGASEAFF,TRBJ1-1,TRBD1,TRBV12-3/TRBV12-4,.
TGTGCCACCAACCGACAGGGGGCTAACACTGAAGCTTTCTTT,CATNRQGANTEAFF,TRBJ1-1,TRBD1,TRBV15,.
TGTGCCAGCAGCAAAAGCCAACAGGGAAATGAGCAGTTCTTC,CASSKSQQGNEQFF,TRBJ2-1,.,TRBV21-1,.
TGCAGTGCTAGTCCCGGGACTGATTACAATGAGCAGTTCTTC,CSASPGTDYNEQFF,TRBJ2-1,.,TRBV20-1,.
TGTGCCAGCAGCGTCTCAGCGGGGGCTACCCAAGAGACCCAGTACTTC,CASSVSAGATQETQYF,TRBJ2-5,TRBD2,TRBV9,once
TGTGCCTGGAGTCAGGGTTCGAATTCACCCCTCCACTTT,CAWSQGSNSPLHF,TRBJ1-6,.,TRBV30,.
TGCGCCAGCAGCCTCCAAGGACTAGCGGGGGGTGAGACCCAGTACTTC,CASSLQGLAGGETQYF,TRBJ2-5,TRBD2,TRBV5-1,.
TGTGCCAGTAGTATCATTTCAGCGGGAGCGGATAATGAGCAGTTCTTC,CASSIISAGADNEQFF,TRBJ2-1,TRBD2,TRBV19,once
TGTGCCAGTAGTACCCGACAGGGGGCTGAAGCTTTCTTT,CASSTRQGAEAFF,TRBJ1-1,TRBD1,TRBV19,.
TGTGCCAGCAGCTATGCAGGGGGCGAAAACACTGAAGCTTTCTTT,CASSYAGGENTEAFF,TRBJ1-1,TRBD1,TRBV7-9,.
TGTGCCAGCAGCCAGGCGGGGACAGGGGCTTACGAGCAGTACTTC,CASSQAGTGAYEQYF,TRBJ2-7,TRBD1,TRBV3-1/TRBV3-2,once
TGTGCCAGCAGTCGGGACAGGGGGGTTGAAAAACTGTTTTTT,CASSRDRGVEKLFF,TRBJ1-4,TRBD1,TRBV27,.
TGTGCCATCAGTGAGTCGACGGGGGGGAGCGGCCTTGGGACGCAGTATTTT,CAISESTGGSGLGTQYF,TRBJ2-3,TRBD2,TRBV10-3,.
TGCGCCAGCAGTGAATGCCGGGGCGAGCAGTACTTC,CASSECRGEQYF,TRBJ2-7,.,TRBV10-1,.
TGTGCCAGCAGTGAGGTTACGGGTGGCTACACCTTC,CASSEVTGGYTF,TRBJ1-2,.,TRBV2,.
TGTGCCAGCAGTCCTTTGAGTCTGGGACAGGGAGCAATTATCTATTTT,CASSPLSLGQGAIIYF,TRBJ1-3,TRBD1,TRBV6-6,.
TGTGCCAGCAGCCCCCATAGCGGGGGCACAGATACGCAGTATTTT,CASSPHSGGTDTQYF,TRBJ2-3,TRBD2,TRBV28,.
TGTGCCAGCAGTGAGCAGTTCTCTGGGGCCAACGTCCTGACTTTC,CASSEQFSGANVLTF,TRBJ2-6,.,TRBV6-1,once
TGCGCCAGCAGCCCGGGACTTAGCACAGATACGCAGTATTTT,CASSPGLSTDTQYF,TRBJ2-3,.,TRBV5-1,.
TGTGCCAGCACCGGACAGGGGGCTCGGGAGCAGTACTTC,CASTGQGAREQYF,TRBJ2-7,TRBD1,TRBV6-5,.
TGTGCCAGCTCACCGATCCAGTCTAGCGGGGGGAAAGAGACCCAGTACTTC,CASSPIQSSGGKETQYF,TRBJ2-5,TRBD2,TRBV18,.
TGTGCCAGCAGGAGAAATAAGGGGGCTAGCGGGGGTTTAGACGAGCAGTACTTC,CASRRNKGASGGLDEQYF,TRBJ2-7,TRBD2,TRBV25-1,.
TGTGCCAGAAGCTTGGCTAGCGGGGCATACAATGAGCAGTTCTTC,CARSLASGAYNEQFF,TRBJ2-1,TRBD2,TRBV5-3,.
TGTGCCAGCAGCTTAATGACAGCCGACTATGGCTACACCTTC,CASSLMTADYGYTF,TRBJ1-2,.,TRBV3-1/TRBV3-2,.
TGTGCTAGTGGTTTGGTAGTTGCAGGGAACTATGGCTACACCTTC,CASGLVVAGNYGYTF,TRBJ1-2,.,TRBV12-5,.
TGTGCCAGCTCACGGGACAGCTCCAACACAGATACGCAGTATTTT,CASSRDSSNTDTQYF,TRBJ2-3,TRBD1,TRBV18,.
TGTGCCAGCAGCTTGACGGGAGGGCCGGGGACCCAGTACTTC,CASSLTGGPGTQYF,TRBJ2-5,TRBD2,TRBV5-4,.
TGTGCCAGCAGCTTTAACCCCGGGACAGGACTAGTTATCTGGTCCTACGAGCAGTACTTC,CASSFNPGTGLVIWSYEQYF,TRBJ2-7,.,TRBV21-1,.
TGTGCCAGCAACCTACAGGGGGCGCGGGTCAATGAGCAGTTCTTC,CASNLQGARVNEQFF,TRBJ2-1,TRBD1,TRBV6-5,.
TGCGCCAGCAGCCAAGTGGGGCAGGGGACTTCACCCCTCCACTTT,CASSQVGQGTSPLHF,TRBJ1-6,.,TRBV4-1,once
TGTGCCAGCAGCTCGAGAGCGGATCTGAACACCGGGGAGCTGTTTTTT,CASSSRADLNTGELFF,TRBJ2-2,.,TRBV11-2,.
TGTGCCAGCATCCCACAGGGGCTGAACACTGAAGCTTTCTTT,CASIPQGLNTEAFF,TRBJ1-1,TRBD1,TRBV5-6,.
TGTGCCAGCAGCCGACAGCCGAAGGGGGCAGCTTTCTTT,CASSRQPKGAAFF,TRBJ1-1,TRBD1,TRBV3-1/TRBV3-2,.
TGTGCCAGCACCGGGGTGGAGACCCAGTACTTC,CASTGVETQYF,TRBJ2-5,.,TRBV2,.
TGTGCCAGTAGTAAGGGACAGAACCTCCCCGAGCAGTACTTC,CASSKGQNLPEQYF,TRBJ2-7,TRBD1,TRBV19,.
TGTGCCAGCAGCAGAGCGACAGGTAACTATGGCTACACCTTC,CASSRATGNYGYTF,TRBJ1-2,.,TRBV3-1/TRBV3-2,.
TGTGCCAGCTCACCATCGGCAGGGACCTACGAGCAGTACTTC,CASSPSAGTYEQYF,TRBJ2-7,.,TRBV18,.
TGTGCCAGTTGGACAGGGCGCCCATCCGAGCAGTACTTC,CASWTGRPSEQYF,TRBJ2-7,TRBD1,TRBV6-5,.
TGTGCCAGCAGTCTAAACTCTGGAAACACCATATATTTT,CASSLNSGNTIYF,TRBJ1-3,.,TRBV27,.